This T cell receptor beta chain was obtained from a study of CD8 T cells in ankylosing spondylitis. TCRdb called the 5' RACE reads again in MiXCR, with one record for every CDR3 protein. The profile shows 200,000 to 300,000 distinct CDR3 sequences, about 10% of them singletons. Trimming took off 1 base at V and 3 bases at J, with 12 bases between the two ends. This CDR3 has 15 amino acids. Germline assignment: CDR1 SEHNR and CDR2 FQNEAQ (reference sequence). The specimen sequenced was blood, either unsorted or a sorted T cell fraction (not recorded which). The J gene is TRBJ1-1, the V gene TRBV7-9, with D perhaps TRBD1 (5 bases). The source is a male donor with ankylosing spondylitis or in good health (not recorded which). The CDR3 is CASSLVLPGDTEAFF. CDR3 nucleotides: TGTGCCAGCAGCTTAGTTCTCCCGGGGGACACTGAAGCTTTCTTT.